This T cell receptor (beta chain) was profiled in a study of cytomegalovirus exposure and HLA in healthy donors. General study results and limits: In a later analysis, parvovirus B19, influenza, CMV and Epstein-Barr virus appeared linked to several top co-occurrence clusters.

Primers included in the PCR were 60 Vbeta and 13 Jbeta primers. Original analysis: An analysis performed later counted roughly 80 million unique TCR beta chains (approximately 11 million of them shared). TCRdb keeps only in-frame clones here, not all; method: immunoSEQ multiplex PCR. V and J calls and clone size come straight from that table; D and trimming were deduced from the DNA. The listing contains 110,000 to 150,000 clones. On this clone itself: Its matching antigen is unknown.

This CDR3 is 10 amino acids long. Germline assignment: CDR1 MDHEN and CDR2 SYDVKM. Trimming pared 8 bases from V and 5 bases from J, leaving 6 bases between. This chain uses TRBV28 with TRBJ1-1; no clear D gene. The receptor was isolated from a woman between 18 and 29 years old in good health and CMV-seronegative. Sequencing input: PBMCs. CDR3 loop: CASFYTEAFF. CDR3 in DNA: TGTGCCAGCTTTTATACTGAAGCTTTCTTT.